This is a list of T cell receptor beta chains from one sample in a study of cytomegalovirus exposure and HLA in healthy donors. Sequenced by immunoSEQ multiplex PCR; TCRdb stores in-frame clones only, minus some. Of around 150,000 clones in the sample, 70% to 90% are singletons; the top ten hold more than 1.5%. Sample: PBMCs. These receptors were taken from a man in his forties in good health and CMV-seronegative. Both conserved end residues are part of each CDR3. D genes are given only for firm matches. Clone sizes are given selectively: once, few, many, or a class where the clone is expanded.

d_gene	len	v_gene	j_gene	abundance	CDR3nt	CDR3aa
-	14	TRBV9	TRBJ2-7	-	TGTGCCAGCAGCGGTTCGGACAGCCCTTACGAGCAGTACTTC	CASSGSDSPYEQYF
-	13	TRBV29-1	TRBJ1-1	-	TGCAGCGTTGTGAAGGACAGTCGGGCTGAAGCTTTCTTT	CSVVKDSRAEAFF
-	13	TRBV11-3	TRBJ2-1	-	TGTGCCAGCAGCTTCACAGCCTACAATGAGCAGTTCTTC	CASSFTAYNEQFF
TRBD1	14	TRBV11-2	TRBJ2-7	-	TGTGCCAGCAGCTTACCCGGGACAGGGAGCGAGCAGTACTTC	CASSLPGTGSEQYF
-	14	TRBV30	TRBJ1-1	-	TGTGCCTGGAGTGTACGTAGGGGGAACACTGAAGCTTTCTTT	CAWSVRRGNTEAFF
-	14	TRBV19	TRBJ1-2	once	TGTGCCAGTAGACCATTCTTGGGGCAGTATGGCTACACCTTC	CASRPFLGQYGYTF
-	17	TRBV6-1	TRBJ2-5	-	TGTGCCAGCAGTGAAGCTCCCGGTTTGGGCCCCCAAGAGACCCAGTACTTC	CASSEAPGLGPQETQYF
-	16	TRBV4-3	TRBJ1-4	-	TGCGCCAGCAGTCTCGGCGGGGAGCCGGGTAATGAAAAACTGTTTTTT	CASSLGGEPGNEKLFF
TRBD1	14	TRBV18	TRBJ1-2	-	TGTGCCAGCTCACCGGGACAGGCAAACTATGGCTACACCTTC	CASSPGQANYGYTF
TRBD1	15	TRBV2	TRBJ2-1	-	TGTGCCAGCACCGGTGGACAGGCTACCTACAATGAGCAGTTCTTC	CASTGGQATYNEQFF
-	15	TRBV5-6	TRBJ2-5	-	TGTGCCAGCAGCTTCGGCGACAGGTCCGGGGAGACCCAGTACTTC	CASSFGDRSGETQYF
-	16	TRBV11-2	TRBJ2-7	-	TGTGCCAGCAGCTTAGGAGGTCAAGCGCCCCTATGGGAGCAGTACTTC	CASSLGGQAPLWEQYF
-	15	TRBV7-6	TRBJ2-7	few	TGTGCCAGCAGCCCTTCCCAGGGGAGCTCCTACGAGCAGTACTTC	CASSPSQGSSYEQYF
-	13	TRBV18	TRBJ2-2	few	TGTGCCAGCTCACCGACAGAAACCGGGGAGCTGTTTTTT	CASSPTETGELFF
TRBD1	15	TRBV6-6	TRBJ1-2	-	TGTGCCAGCAGTTTCCCGGGACAGACCCCCCCTGGCTACACCTTC	CASSFPGQTPPGYTF
-	19	TRBV28	TRBJ1-2	-	TGTGCCAGCAGCCCGGGAGAGCGGGGGCCAGAAGCTCGCCCATATGGCTACACCTTC	CASSPGERGPEARPYGYTF
-	13	TRBV2	TRBJ2-3	-	TGTGCCAGCATTGTCGGTTTTACAGATACGCAGTATTTT	CASIVGFTDTQYF
TRBD1	16	TRBV5-6	TRBJ1-1	-	TGTGCCAGCAGCTTGGTAAGGACAGGGCGATTTACTGAAGCTTTCTTT	CASSLVRTGRFTEAFF
TRBD1	15	TRBV7-9	TRBJ2-1	once	TGTGCCAGCAGCGTTGAGGGGGCTCCCCTCGGAGAGCAGTTCTTC	CASSVEGAPLGEQFF
-	11	TRBV13	TRBJ2-3	-	TGTGCCAGCCGGGGCACAGATACGCAGTATTTT	CASRGTDTQYF
TRBD2	17	TRBV7-8	TRBJ2-1	-	TGTGCCAGCAGAAATCGACTAGCGGGAGACTCCTACAATGAGCAGTTCTTC	CASRNRLAGDSYNEQFF
TRBD1	16	TRBV7-9	TRBJ2-7	-	TGTTCCAGCAGCTTAGCCAGTGGGACAGACACCTACGAGCAGTACTTC	CSSSLASGTDTYEQYF
-	13	TRBV10-3	TRBJ2-5	-	TGTGCCATCAGTGAGCCGGGACAAGAGACCCAGTACTTC	CAISEPGQETQYF
-	13	TRBV7-7	TRBJ1-4	-	TGCGCTAGCAGCTTAGCACCGGGTGAAAAACTGTTTTTT	CASSLAPGEKLFF
TRBD1	17	TRBV7-9	TRBJ1-2	-	TGTGCCAGCAGCTTCAGCTTGAAGCCGGGGACAGCGTATGGCTACACCTTC	CASSFSLKPGTAYGYTF
-	15	TRBV18	TRBJ1-4	-	TGTGCCAGCTCACCAGGGGAGGGGAATCGGGAAAAACTGTTTTTT	CASSPGEGNREKLFF
TRBD2	16	TRBV7-9	TRBJ2-7	-	TGTGCCAGCAGCTTAGTCGGCGGGGGGAGCTCCTACGAGCAGTACTTC	CASSLVGGGSSYEQYF
-	15	TRBV4-3	TRBJ2-7	-	TGCGCCAGCAGCCCAAACAGGGATGGGTCGAGCGAGCAGTACTTC	CASSPNRDGSSEQYF
-	15	TRBV7-7	TRBJ2-1	-	TGTGCTAGCAGCTCCACTACTAGTAGCGTCAATGAGCAGTTCTTC	CASSSTTSSVNEQFF
TRBD1	14	TRBV6-5	TRBJ2-7	once	TGTGCCAGCAGATCAGGAAGGACAGGCTACGAGCAGTACTTC	CASRSGRTGYEQYF
-	15	TRBV6-5	TRBJ1-2	-	TGTGCCAGCAGTTACAAGGGGATACCTAACTATGGCTACACCTTC	CASSYKGIPNYGYTF
-	14	TRBV7-2	TRBJ1-3	few	TGTGCCAGCAGCTCTACAGGGTCTGGAAACACCATATATTTT	CASSSTGSGNTIYF
-	12	TRBV29-1	TRBJ2-7	few	TGCAGCGTTGAAGATAGTATCTACGAGCAGTACTTC	CSVEDSIYEQYF